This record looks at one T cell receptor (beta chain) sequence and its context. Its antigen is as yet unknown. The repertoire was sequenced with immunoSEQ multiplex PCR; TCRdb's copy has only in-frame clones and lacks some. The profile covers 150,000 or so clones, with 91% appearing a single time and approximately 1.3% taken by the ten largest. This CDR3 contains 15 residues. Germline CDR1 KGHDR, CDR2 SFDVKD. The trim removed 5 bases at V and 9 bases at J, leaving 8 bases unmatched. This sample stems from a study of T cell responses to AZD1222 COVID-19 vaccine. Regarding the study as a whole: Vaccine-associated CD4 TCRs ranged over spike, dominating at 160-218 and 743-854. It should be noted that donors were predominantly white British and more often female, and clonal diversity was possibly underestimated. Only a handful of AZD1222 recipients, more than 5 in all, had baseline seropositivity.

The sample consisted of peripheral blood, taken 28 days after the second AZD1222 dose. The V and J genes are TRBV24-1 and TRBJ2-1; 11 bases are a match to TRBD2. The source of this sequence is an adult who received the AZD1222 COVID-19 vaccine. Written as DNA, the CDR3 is TGTGCCACCAGTGTCGGACTAGCGGGCTCGGGTGAGCAGTTCTTC. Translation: CATSVGLAGSGEQFF.